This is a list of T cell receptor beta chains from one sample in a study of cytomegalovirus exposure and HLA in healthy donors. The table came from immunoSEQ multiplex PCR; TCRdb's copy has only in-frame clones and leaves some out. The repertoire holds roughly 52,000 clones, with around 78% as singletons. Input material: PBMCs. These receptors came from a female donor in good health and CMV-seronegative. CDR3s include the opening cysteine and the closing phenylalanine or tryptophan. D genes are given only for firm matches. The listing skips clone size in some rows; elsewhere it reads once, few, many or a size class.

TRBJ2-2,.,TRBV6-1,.,CASSENWGPPGELFF,TGTGCCAGCAGTGAAAATTGGGGGCCACCCGGGGAGCTGTTTTTT
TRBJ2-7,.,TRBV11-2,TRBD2,CASSGGEGYEQYF,TGCGCCAGCAGCGGGGGGGAGGGATACGAGCAGTACTTC
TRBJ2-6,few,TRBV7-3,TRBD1,CASSPNPGQGAGANVLTF,TGTGCCAGCAGCCCAAACCCGGGACAGGGGGCTGGGGCCAACGTCCTGACTTTC
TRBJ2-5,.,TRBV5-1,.,CASSLGGGGSETQYF,TGCGCCAGCAGCCTGGGGGGCGGAGGGAGTGAGACCCAGTACTTC
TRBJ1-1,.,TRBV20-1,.,CSITPGTEAFF,TGCAGTATCACCCCGGGCACTGAAGCTTTCTTT
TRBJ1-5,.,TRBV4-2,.,CASSWGHPRYSNQPQHF,TGTGCCAGCAGCTGGGGACACCCCAGATATAGCAATCAGCCCCAGCATTTT
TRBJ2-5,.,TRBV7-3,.,CASSSKGTGAETQYF,TGTGCCAGCAGCTCCAAGGGTACGGGAGCGGAGACCCAGTACTTC
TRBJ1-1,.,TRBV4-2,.,CASSLQGRVTEAFF,TGTGCCAGCAGCCTGCAGGGGAGGGTTACTGAAGCTTTCTTT
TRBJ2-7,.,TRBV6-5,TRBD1,CASSLQGAHEQYF,TGTGCCAGCAGTCTACAGGGGGCACACGAGCAGTACTTC
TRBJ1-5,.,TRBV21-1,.,CATIQGQGKRQPQHF,TGTGCCACCATCCAGGGACAGGGTAAAAGACAGCCCCAGCATTTT
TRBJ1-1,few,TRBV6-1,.,CASGGQSHTEAFF,TGTGCCAGCGGTGGACAGTCTCACACTGAAGCTTTCTTT
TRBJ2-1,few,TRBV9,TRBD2,CASSAPAGGFNEQFF,TGTGCCAGCAGCGCGCCTGCGGGGGGGTTTAATGAGCAGTTCTTC
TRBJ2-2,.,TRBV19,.,CASSIATNTGELFF,TGTGCCAGTAGTATAGCCACGAACACCGGGGAGCTGTTTTTT
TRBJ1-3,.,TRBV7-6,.,CASSLVPGSGNTIYF,TGTGCCAGCAGCTTAGTCCCGGGATCTGGAAACACCATATATTTT
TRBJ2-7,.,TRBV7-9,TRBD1,CASLDRVTYEQYF,TGTGCCAGCCTCGACAGGGTGACCTACGAGCAGTACTTC
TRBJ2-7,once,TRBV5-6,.,CASSLWSSSYEQYF,TGTGCCAGCAGCTTGTGGTCTAGCTCCTACGAGCAGTACTTC
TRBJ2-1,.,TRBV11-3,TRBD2,CASSLASGGGNEQFF,TGTGCCAGCAGCTTAGCTAGCGGGGGTGGCAATGAGCAGTTCTTC
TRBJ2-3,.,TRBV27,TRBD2,CASSLSGTSGGGRSTQYF,TGTGCCAGCAGTTTATCGGGGACTAGCGGGGGAGGCCGAAGTACGCAGTATTTT
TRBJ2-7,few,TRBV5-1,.,CASSLTTEITYEQYF,TGCGCCAGCAGCTTGACGACAGAGATTACCTACGAGCAGTACTTC
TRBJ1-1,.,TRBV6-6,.,CASADYEAFF,TGTGCCAGCGCGGATTACGAAGCTTTCTTT
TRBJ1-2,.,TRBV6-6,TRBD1,CASILGTGVYGYTF,TGTGCCAGCATCCTGGGGACAGGTGTCTATGGCTACACCTTC
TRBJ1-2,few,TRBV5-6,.,CASSTGVGGYTF,TGTGCCAGCAGCACCGGGGTGGGTGGCTACACCTTC
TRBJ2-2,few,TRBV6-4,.,CASSPSGTGELFF,TGTGCCAGCAGTCCATCCGGTACCGGGGAGCTGTTTTTT
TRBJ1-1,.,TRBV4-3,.,CASSQDGRGLEAFF,TGCGCCAGCAGCCAAGACGGCAGGGGCCTTGAAGCTTTCTTT
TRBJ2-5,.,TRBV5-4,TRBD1,CASSSGQGRAETQYF,TGTGCCAGCAGCTCAGGACAGGGGAGAGCCGAGACCCAGTACTTC
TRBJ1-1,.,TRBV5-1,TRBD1,CASSLRGQGTEAFF,TGCGCCAGCAGCCTCAGGGGGCAGGGGACTGAAGCTTTCTTT
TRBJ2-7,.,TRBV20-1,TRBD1,CSAHRGCKQYF,TGCAGTGCTCACAGGGGATGCAAGCAGTACTTC
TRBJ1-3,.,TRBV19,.,CASSIVAAKGLRGSGNTIYF,TGTGCCAGTAGTATAGTGGCGGCTAAGGGACTGCGAGGCTCTGGAAACACCATATATTTT
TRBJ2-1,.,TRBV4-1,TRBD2,CASSPSTSGVWNEQFF,TGCGCCAGCAGCCCGTCGACTAGCGGGGTGTGGAATGAGCAGTTCTTC
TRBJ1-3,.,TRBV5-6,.,CASRSQGGNTIYF,TGTGCCAGCAGATCTCAGGGAGGAAACACCATATATTTT
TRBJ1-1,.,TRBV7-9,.,CASSLGTFLGAFF,TGTGCCAGCAGCTTAGGGACTTTCCTGGGAGCTTTCTTT
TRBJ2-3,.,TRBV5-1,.,CASSSSPRDNTDTQYF,TGCGCCAGCAGCTCATCACCCCGGGACAACACAGATACGCAGTATTTT
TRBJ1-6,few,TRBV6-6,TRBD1,CASSSTGGDSSSPLHF,TGTGCCAGCAGTTCGACAGGGGGAGATAGTAGTTCACCCCTCCACTTT
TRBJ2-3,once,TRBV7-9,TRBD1,CASSSPGTGYRPDTQYF,TGTGCCAGCAGCTCCCCCGGGACAGGGTACCGACCAGATACGCAGTATTTT
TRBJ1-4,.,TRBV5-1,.,CASSLAGGSEKLFF,TGCGCCAGCAGCTTGGCGGGGGGATCCGAAAAACTGTTTTTT
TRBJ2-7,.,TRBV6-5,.,CASSYGLGLEQYF,TGTGCCAGCAGTTACGGGCTAGGACTCGAGCAGTACTTC
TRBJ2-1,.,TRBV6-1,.,CASSEGTQHNNEQFF,TGTGCCAGCAGTGAAGGGACACAGCATAACAATGAGCAGTTCTTC
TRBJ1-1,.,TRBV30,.,CWGYRTEAFF,TGTTGGGGCTATAGGACTGAAGCTTTCTTT
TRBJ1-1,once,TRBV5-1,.,CASSLFPGTEAFF,TGCGCCAGCAGCTTGTTCCCGGGTACTGAAGCTTTCTTT
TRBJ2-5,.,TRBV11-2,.,CASSLRGLETQYF,TGTGCCAGCAGCTTGCGGGGATTGGAGACCCAGTACTTC
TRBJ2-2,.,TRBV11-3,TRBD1,CASSLFAQGDTGELFF,TGTGCCAGCAGCTTATTCGCACAGGGGGACACCGGGGAGCTGTTTTTT
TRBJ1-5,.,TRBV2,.,CASTGGGHQPQHF,TGTGCCAGCACCGGGGGGGGTCATCAGCCCCAGCATTTT
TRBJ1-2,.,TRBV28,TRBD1,CASTDNRGRNYGYTF,TGTGCCAGCACCGATAACAGGGGGCGTAACTATGGCTACACCTTC
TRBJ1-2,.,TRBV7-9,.,CASSLNRDDYGYTF,TGTGCCAGCAGCTTAAACAGGGACGACTATGGCTACACCTTC
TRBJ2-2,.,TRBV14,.,CASSQVSSNTGELFF,TGTGCCAGCAGCCAAGTGAGCTCGAACACCGGGGAGCTGTTTTTT
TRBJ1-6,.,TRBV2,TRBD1,CASSEAGQLFYNSPLHF,TGTGCCAGCAGTGAAGCGGGACAGCTCTTCTATAATTCACCCCTCCACTTT
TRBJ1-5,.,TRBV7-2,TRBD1,CASSIQGGEGNQPQHF,TGTGCCAGCAGCATACAGGGGGGCGAAGGCAATCAGCCCCAGCATTTT
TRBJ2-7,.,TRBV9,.,CASSADPRVSNYEQYF,TGTGCCAGCAGCGCGGACCCCAGGGTTAGCAACTACGAGCAGTACTTC
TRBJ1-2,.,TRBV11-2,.,CASSYQGRDGYTF,TGTGCCAGCAGCTATCAGGGGAGGGATGGCTACACCTTC
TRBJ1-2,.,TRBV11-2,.,CASRDRNYGYTF,TGTGCCAGCAGAGACAGGAACTATGGCTACACCTTC
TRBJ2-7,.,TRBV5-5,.,CASSLVGTTIFEQYF,TGTGCCAGCAGCTTGGTCGGGACAACTATATTTGAGCAGTACTTC
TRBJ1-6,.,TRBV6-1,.,CASSENTGTGSPLHF,TGTGCCAGCAGTGAAAATACAGGGACGGGTTCACCCCTCCACTTT
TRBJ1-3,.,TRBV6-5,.,CASRADSSGNTIYF,TGTGCCAGCAGGGCCGACAGCTCTGGAAACACCATATATTTT